This T cell receptor beta chain was captured by sequencing in a study of a mutant IDH1 vaccine in newly diagnosed glioma. As for the study in general: Patients previously underwent radiotherapy, temozolomide, or both, and most underwent both. Whole-study findings and limits: The occurrence of vaccine-induced immune responses was seen in 90% to 95% of patients.

V lost 6 bases to trimming and J lost 2 bases, with 10 bases between them. The germline V gene has CDR1 ENHRY and CDR2 SYGVKD. CDR3 size: 13 residues. Time point reported: week 11, during vaccination. Each dose of the vaccine consisted of 300 ug of mutant IDH1 20-mer peptide, with topical imiquimod. The data were produced by immunoSEQ multiplex PCR, yet TCRdb's version contains in-frame clones alone and is incomplete. The data hold around 60,000 clones, with roughly 90% observed a single time. As for this clone: Its antigen remains unknown.

The TCR sequence derives from a middle-aged man with glioma. V gene TRBV10-3 combines with J gene TRBJ1-2, with D hard to call. This specimen was PBMCs, taken from a glioma patient whose treatment included an IDH1 peptide vaccine. Here the CDR3 DNA reads TGTGCCATCAGCCCGGGCTTAAACTATGGCTACACCTTC. This codes for CAISPGLNYGYTF.